This record covers a single T cell receptor beta chain. Its antigen is unknown. This entry is derived from a study of T cell responses to AZD1222 COVID-19 vaccine. Whole-study findings and limits: It should be noted that donors were predominantly white British and more often female, and clonal diversity was possibly underestimated.

TCRdb's copy holds only in-frame clones and misses some; the assay was immunoSEQ multiplex PCR. The sample comprises about 99,000 clones, roughly nine tenths of which are singletons, and roughly an eighth rests with the top ten. V was clipped by 2 bases and J by 6 bases; unmatched bases: 7. Germline CDR1 is SGHRS and CDR2 is YFSETQ. CDR3 length equals 15 residues. V is TRBV5-1 and J is TRBJ1-2, with 10 positions matching TRBD1. The TCR originated in an adult in good health. This material consisted of peripheral blood, taken on day 0 of AZD1222 vaccination. CDR3 protein: CASSFTDRGLDGYTF. CDR3 nucleotides: TGCGCCAGCAGCTTTACGGACAGGGGGTTGGATGGCTACACCTTC.